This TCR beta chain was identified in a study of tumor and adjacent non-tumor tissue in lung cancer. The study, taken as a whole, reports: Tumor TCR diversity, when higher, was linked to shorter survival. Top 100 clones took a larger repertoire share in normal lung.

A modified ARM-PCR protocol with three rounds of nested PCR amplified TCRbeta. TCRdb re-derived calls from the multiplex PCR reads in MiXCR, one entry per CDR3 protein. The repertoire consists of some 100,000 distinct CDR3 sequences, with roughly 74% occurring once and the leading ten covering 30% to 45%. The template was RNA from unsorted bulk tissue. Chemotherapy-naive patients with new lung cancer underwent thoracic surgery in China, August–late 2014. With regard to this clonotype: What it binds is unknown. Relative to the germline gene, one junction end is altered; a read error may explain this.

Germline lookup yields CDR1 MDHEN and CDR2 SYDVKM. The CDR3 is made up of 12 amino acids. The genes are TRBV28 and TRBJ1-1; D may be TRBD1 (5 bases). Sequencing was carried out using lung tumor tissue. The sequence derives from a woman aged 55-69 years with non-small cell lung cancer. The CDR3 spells CVSRWGSTEVFF. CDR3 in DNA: TGTGTCAGCAGGTGGGGGTCTACGGAAGTTTTCTTT. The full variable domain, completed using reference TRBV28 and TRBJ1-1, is DVKVTQSSRYLVKRTGEKVFLECVQDMDHENMFWYRQDPGLGLRLIYFSYDVKMKEKGDIPEGYSVSREKKERFSLILESASTNQTSMYLCVSRWGSTEVFFGQGTRLTVV.